Here is one T cell receptor beta chain with its context. Antigen unknown. This CDR3 is 14 amino acids long. V shed 5 bases and J shed 4 bases, with 14 bases lying between them. Looked up from germline, CDR1 is LGHNA and CDR2 is YNFKEQ. This sample is drawn from a study of T cell responses to AZD1222 COVID-19 vaccine. In the study overall: Pooling was applied to second doses at about 4 or about 12 weeks.

Study results and caveats: Spike-wide coverage was observed for vaccine-associated CD4 TCRs, with dominant responses at 160-218 and 743-854. Nearly half of spike-specific TCRs reportedly target variant regions that are unmutated in the B.1.351 and B.1.1.7 variants. Increased Spike-specific TCR breadth and depth were observed after two AZD1222 doses.

Some clones are missing from TCRdb's copy, which holds only in-frame ones; the method was immunoSEQ multiplex PCR. The sample lists roughly 100,000 clones, over 75% occurring once. The receptor comes from an adult in good health. V and J are TRBV4-2 and TRBJ1-1; tentatively, D is TRBD1 (5 bases). The sample in question was peripheral blood, obtained on day 0 of AZD1222 vaccination. As DNA, the CDR3 is TGTGCCAGCAGCGCCCTTGGGGCCTCCACTGAAGCTTTCTTT. Translated: CASSALGASTEAFF.